Shown below are 15 T cell receptor beta chains from a single sample sequenced in a study of post-analysis software for immune sequencing data. No antigen is known for these receptors. Study-wide findings and caveats: Five TRBV segments, including TRBV5-6, TRBV5-1 and TRBV20-1, were more frequent in patients than controls.

Every TCR beta cDNA library bore unique molecular identifiers. TCRdb recomputed calls from the PCR reads with MiXCR, one row per CDR3 protein. Here the sample spans 350,000 to 450,000 distinct CDR3 sequences, less than 40% being singletons. The sequencing input was blood. These receptors all come from a girl between 5 and 17 years old with multiple sclerosis.

This clonotype has a handful of counts. The chain couples TRBV7-2 to TRBJ2-1, with a possible D match to TRBD1 (6 bases). CDR1 and CDR2 from the germline V gene are SGHTA and FQGNSA. The V end lost 1 base, the J end lost 7 bases, and 14 bases lay between the germline ends. This CDR3 comprises 15 residues. The CDR3 nucleotides read TGTGCCAGCAGCTTAGGGCCTCGAAGGGGGAATGAGCAGTTCTTC. This translates into CASSLGPRRGNEQFF. Together with reference TRBV7-2 and TRBJ2-1, the CDR3 gives the full variable domain: GAGVSQSPSNKVTEKGKDVELRCDPISGHTALYWYRQSLGQGLEFLIYFQGNSAPDKSGLPSDRFSAERTGGSVSTLTIQRTQQEDSAVYLCASSLGPRRGNEQFFGPGTRLTVL.

J is TRBJ1-2 and V is TRBV12-3 or TRBV12-4; weak D call: TRBD1 (6 bases). Trimming removed 6 bases at V and 2 bases at J, with 16 bases between. This CDR3 comprises 15 residues. CDR3 region: CASRTRTDWNYGYTF. The CDR3 nucleotides are TGTGCCAGCAGGACAAGGACAGATTGGAACTATGGCTACACCTTC.

This clonotype was counted between two and nine times. CDR3 loop: CASSNPGQGTYNEQFF. For the CDR3, the DNA is TGTGCCAGCAGCAACCCGGGACAGGGGACCTACAATGAGCAGTTCTTC. The chain combines TRBV6-5 with TRBJ2-1; 10 positions match TRBD1. The CDR3 loop spans 16 amino acids. CDR1 MNHEY and CDR2 SVGAGI come from the germline V gene. Trimming took 6 bases from V and 2 from J; bases not matched to a gene: 7.

The sample holds a few counts of this clonotype. CDR3 sequence: CASSVGPPGGTQYF. The CDR3 bases are TGTGCCAGCAGCGTAGGACCCCCCGGGGGTACGCAGTATTTT. V gene TRBV9 combines with J gene TRBJ2-3, with a weak D call TRBD2 (6 bases). The CDR3 has 14 amino acids. The V and J ends lost 0 bases and 8 bases respectively, with 13 bases between them. Per the germline V gene, CDR1 is SGDLS and CDR2 is YYNGEE. Full variable domain (missing parts from reference TRBV9 and TRBJ2-3): DSGVTQTPKHLITATGQRVTLRCSPRSGDLSVYWYQQSLDQGLQFLIQYYNGEERAKGNILERFSAQQFPDLHSELNLSSLELGDSALYFCASSVGPPGGTQYFGPGTRLTVL.

There are many counts of this clonotype. V and J are TRBV20-1 and TRBJ1-1, with TRBD1 matching over 7 bases. The germline V gene has CDR1 DFQATT and CDR2 SNEGSKA (reference sequence). The CDR3 is made up of 15 amino acids. The trim removed 4 bases at V and 0 bases at J, leaving 8 bases unmatched. Here the CDR3 DNA reads TGCAGTGCTACCTACAGGGGTGATATGAACACTGAAGCTTTCTTT. This encodes CSATYRGDMNTEAFF.

This chain links TRBV10-3 with TRBJ1-5; tentative D call: TRBD1 (5 bases). CDR1 and CDR2 (germline): ENHRY, SYGVKD. The CDR3 spans 12 residues. Trimming shortened V by 3 bases and J by 7 bases, and 7 bases separated the two germline ends. In DNA, the CDR3 is TGTGCCATCAGTGACCGGGGGCAGCCCCAGCATTTT. Translating gives CAISDRGQPQHF.

The chain couples TRBV9 to TRBJ1-1; perhaps TRBD1 as D (5 bases). Germline values: CDR1 SGDLS, CDR2 YYNGEE. The CDR3 has 14 amino acids. The V gene lost 3 bases and the J gene lost 1 base, with 10 bases spanning the gap. CDR3 coding DNA: TGTGCCAGCAGCGCGTCCGGGACGAACACTGAAGCTTTCTTT. Translation: CASSASGTNTEAFF. Looking up the rest from reference TRBV9 and TRBJ1-1 gives the full variable domain: DSGVTQTPKHLITATGQRVTLRCSPRSGDLSVYWYQQSLDQGLQFLIQYYNGEERAKGNILERFSAQQFPDLHSELNLSSLELGDSALYFCASSASGTNTEAFFGQGTRLTVV.

The chain uses TRBV7-2 and TRBJ1-2; 8 bases map to TRBD1. Germline values: CDR1 SGHTA, CDR2 FQGNSA. The CDR3 spans 11 residues. The V gene end was trimmed by 5 bases and the J gene end by 13 bases; junction bases not matched to a gene: 6. The CDR3, as DNA: TGTGCCAGCAGCCAAGGACAGGGTAGCACCTTC. Its translation is CASSQGQGSTF.

V and J are TRBV7-6 and TRBJ2-5; 10 bases are a match to TRBD1. Germline V CDR1 and CDR2: SGHVS, FNYEAQ. The CDR3 is 15 residues long. The V gene end was trimmed by 4 bases and the J gene end by 7 bases; junction bases not matched to a gene: 9. The chain's CDR3 is CASSSGGQGLGTQYF. DNA for the CDR3: TGTGCCAGCAGCTCAGGGGGACAGGGGCTTGGGACCCAGTACTTC.

This clonotype was detected only a few times. This chain joins TRBV20-1 and TRBJ2-3; 13 bases line up with TRBD2. The trim removed 1 base at V and 4 bases at J, leaving 2 bases unmatched. Germline CDR1 and CDR2: DFQATT and SNEGSKA (reference sequence). There are 15 residues in the CDR3. CDR3: CSARAGTSGADTQYF. CDR3 bases: TGCAGTGCTAGAGCCGGGACTAGCGGGGCAGATACGCAGTATTTT.

As concerns this clonotype: A much larger clone differs by one base, so this may be a read error. The chain uses TRBV6-5 and TRBJ2-1; D is unclear. Deletions cut 2 bases from V and 6 bases from J, with 11 bases between. CDR1 is MNHEY and CDR2 is SVGAGI in the germline V gene. The CDR3 consists of 14 residues. DNA of the CDR3: TGTGCCAGCAGTTACGGCCTTGGTGGCAATGAGCAGTTCTTC. Residues: CASSYGLGGNEQFF.

The V and J genes are TRBV4-2 and TRBJ2-4; the match to TRBD1 covers 8 bases. Germline trimming cut 1 base from V and 13 bases from J; bases unmatched to any gene: 12. The CDR3 loop spans 15 amino acids. Germline V CDR1 and CDR2: LGHNA, YNFKEQ. The CDR3 sequence is CASSQVETGDIKQYF. The CDR3 DNA reads as TGTGCCAGCAGCCAAGTTGAGACAGGGGATATCAAGCAGTACTTC.

Only one count was recorded for this clonotype. The V and J genes are TRBV7-9 and TRBJ1-5; D remains unclear. V lost 0 bases, J lost 6 bases, and 3 bases lay in between. This CDR3 is 12 amino acids long. The germline V gene encodes CDR1 SEHNR and CDR2 FQNEAQ (reference sequence). CDR3 sequence: CASSLASQPQHF. The CDR3 DNA reads TGTGCCAGCAGCTTAGCTAGTCAGCCCCAGCATTTT.

This clonotype was seen only a few times. The gene calls are TRBV20-1 and TRBJ2-5; 8 bases map to TRBD2. This CDR3 region has 15 residues. Germline trimming cut 3 bases from V and 1 base from J; bases unmatched to any gene: 7. Germline V gives CDR1 DFQATT, CDR2 SNEGSKA (reference sequence). The CDR3 sequence: CSASWLAGLQETQYF. CDR3 nucleotide sequence: TGCAGTGCTAGCTGGCTAGCGGGCCTCCAAGAGACCCAGTACTTC.

In this sample, this clonotype turned up once. This chain joins TRBV4-1 and TRBJ2-3; TRBD2 matches at 8 bases. With V trimmed by 0 bases and J by 4 bases, 3 bases remained unmatched. The germline V gene has CDR1 MGHRA and CDR2 YSYEKL. The CDR3 runs 15 residues. CDR3 protein: CASSQDRGGADTQYF. CDR3 in DNA: TGCGCCAGCAGCCAAGATCGGGGGGGGGCAGATACGCAGTATTTT.